This TCR beta chain was sequenced for a study of cytomegalovirus exposure and HLA in healthy donors. Primers included in the PCR were 60 Vbeta and 13 Jbeta primers. Measured with immunoSEQ multiplex PCR; TCRdb has only the in-frame clones, and not every one. Of roughly 110,000 clones listed, more than 60% are singletons. The V and J ends lost 3 bases and 0 bases respectively, with 9 bases between them. Germline V lookup: CDR1 SGHTA, CDR2 FQGNSA. The CDR3 loop spans 14 amino acids. The clonotype was recovered from a woman aged 45 to 65 in good health and CMV-seropositive. The sequencing input was PBMCs. The chain has TRBV7-2 and TRBJ2-7, with D possibly TRBD2 on 5 matching bases. The CDR3 spells CASSLRRSSYEQYF. DNA for the CDR3: TGTGCCAGCAGCTTGAGGAGGAGCTCCTACGAGCAGTACTTC.